This is a list of T cell receptor beta chains from one sample in a study of cytomegalovirus exposure and HLA in healthy donors. The table came from immunoSEQ multiplex PCR; TCRdb's copy has only in-frame clones and leaves some out. Of about 140,000 clones in the sample, approximately 91% were seen once. The sequenced sample was PBMCs. The origin of the receptors is a middle-aged woman in good health and CMV-seronegative. CDR3s include the opening cysteine and the closing phenylalanine or tryptophan. The D gene is left open where the match is weak. Only some rows state a clone size, as once, few, many or a class for expanded clones.

d_gene: .
v_gene: TRBV7-8
abundance: .
j_gene: TRBJ1-3
CDR3nt: TGTGCCAGCAGCTTCGATCTATTGCTGGGAAACACCATATATTTT
CDR3aa: CASSFDLLLGNTIYF

d_gene: .
v_gene: TRBV11-3
abundance: .
j_gene: TRBJ2-1
CDR3nt: TGTGCCAGCAGTCTAGGAGGAGTCACCTACAATGAGCAGTTCTTC
CDR3aa: CASSLGGVTYNEQFF

d_gene: .
v_gene: TRBV6-5
abundance: .
j_gene: TRBJ1-1
CDR3nt: TGTGCCAGCAGTTACTCGGAGGAACCGAACACTGAAGCTTTCTTT
CDR3aa: CASSYSEEPNTEAFF

d_gene: TRBD2
v_gene: TRBV23-1
abundance: .
j_gene: TRBJ2-3
CDR3nt: TGCGCCAGCAGTCAATCGACAAAACGGGAGGTTAGCACAGATACGCAGTATTTT
CDR3aa: CASSQSTKREVSTDTQYF

d_gene: TRBD1
v_gene: TRBV27
abundance: once
j_gene: TRBJ1-5
CDR3nt: TGTGCCAGCAGTCTGGGACAGAATAGCAATCAGCCCCAGCATTTT
CDR3aa: CASSLGQNSNQPQHF

d_gene: TRBD2
v_gene: TRBV5-6
abundance: .
j_gene: TRBJ2-3
CDR3nt: TGTGCCAGCAGCTTCCCGGGACTAGCGGGAGGAGGTGATACGCAGTATTTT
CDR3aa: CASSFPGLAGGGDTQYF

d_gene: TRBD1
v_gene: TRBV18
abundance: .
j_gene: TRBJ2-7
CDR3nt: TGTGCCAGCGGACCGGGACAGGTCCCCTACGAGCAGTACTTC
CDR3aa: CASGPGQVPYEQYF

d_gene: TRBD2
v_gene: TRBV7-9
abundance: few
j_gene: TRBJ2-5
CDR3nt: TGTGCCAGCAGCTTAGACCTAGCGGGAGGGGTAGAGACCCAGTACTTC
CDR3aa: CASSLDLAGGVETQYF

d_gene: TRBD2
v_gene: TRBV18
abundance: .
j_gene: TRBJ2-2
CDR3nt: TGTGCCAGCTCACCCCGAGGACTAGCGGGAGATGCCGGGGAGCTGTTTTTT
CDR3aa: CASSPRGLAGDAGELFF

d_gene: TRBD2
v_gene: TRBV19
abundance: .
j_gene: TRBJ2-7
CDR3nt: TGTGCCACTCGACTAGCGGGAGTGAACGAGCAGTACTTC
CDR3aa: CATRLAGVNEQYF

d_gene: TRBD1
v_gene: TRBV30
abundance: .
j_gene: TRBJ1-4
CDR3nt: TGTGCCCTCCTCAGACAGGGTGCAACTAATGAAAAACTGTTTTTT
CDR3aa: CALLRQGATNEKLFF

d_gene: .
v_gene: TRBV7-3
abundance: .
j_gene: TRBJ2-6
CDR3nt: TGTGCCAGCAGCTTATCGTCCGTCTCTGGGGCCAACGTCCTGACTTTC
CDR3aa: CASSLSSVSGANVLTF

d_gene: .
v_gene: TRBV5-1
abundance: .
j_gene: TRBJ2-5
CDR3nt: TGCGCCAGCAGCTATCAGGACAGACAAGAGACCCAGTACTTC
CDR3aa: CASSYQDRQETQYF

d_gene: TRBD2
v_gene: TRBV6-5
abundance: .
j_gene: TRBJ2-1
CDR3nt: TGTGCCAGCAGCTCTAGCGGGAGGTTAAATGAGCAGTTCTTC
CDR3aa: CASSSSGRLNEQFF

d_gene: TRBD1
v_gene: TRBV9
abundance: .
j_gene: TRBJ2-2
CDR3nt: TGTGCCAGCAGACGCACCGGGACAGGGGCCACCGGGGAGCTGTTTTTT
CDR3aa: CASRRTGTGATGELFF

d_gene: .
v_gene: TRBV7-8
abundance: .
j_gene: TRBJ1-4
CDR3nt: TGTGCCAGCAGCTCCAGGTTAGGGGCAACTAATGAAAAACTGTTTTTT
CDR3aa: CASSSRLGATNEKLFF

d_gene: TRBD2
v_gene: TRBV5-1
abundance: .
j_gene: TRBJ2-7
CDR3nt: TGCGCCAGCAGCCCCCTAGGCGGGAGCTCCTACGAGCAGTACTTC
CDR3aa: CASSPLGGSSYEQYF

d_gene: .
v_gene: TRBV5-1
abundance: .
j_gene: TRBJ1-6
CDR3nt: TGCGCCAGCAGCTTGAGGGGACTCGAGAATTCACCCCTCCACTTT
CDR3aa: CASSLRGLENSPLHF

d_gene: TRBD1
v_gene: TRBV29-1
abundance: .
j_gene: TRBJ1-5
CDR3nt: TGCAGCGTCGCTCAGGGGGCTGGTCAGCCCCAGCATTTT
CDR3aa: CSVAQGAGQPQHF

d_gene: TRBD2
v_gene: TRBV27
abundance: .
j_gene: TRBJ2-3
CDR3nt: TGTGCCAGCAGTTCCTCCGGGACTAGGAAGTATTTT
CDR3aa: CASSSSGTRKYF